Listed here is a single T cell receptor (beta chain). Its antigen is as yet unknown. The input for sorted-subset replicate PCRs was approximately 200 ng DNA, tens of thousands of T cell genomes. Sequencing used immunoSEQ multiplex PCR; TCRdb keeps in-frame clones, though not all of them. The sample yields roughly 590,000 clones, over 95% seen once. This specimen belongs to a study of shared clonotypes between healthy human individuals. Notes on the study in general: The researchers took only blood, and tissue repertoires probably look different.

The V segment lost 4 bases and the J segment 5 bases; nucleotides outside the gene matches: 4. CDR1 and CDR2 from the germline V gene are MRHNA and SNTAGT. The CDR3 has 15 amino acids. As defined, naive CD8 cells were CD45RO-negative and positively selected for CCR7, with terminally differentiated effector memory CD45RA+ cells excluded. This TCR derives from a woman in her twenties or thirties in good health. The sample comprised naive CD8+ T cells sorted from blood. J is TRBJ2-2 and V is TRBV6-4; 10 positions agree with TRBD2. CDR3 nucleotides: TGTGCCAGCAGTGCTAGCGGGAGAGGAACCGGGGAGCTGTTTTTT. As protein: CASSASGRGTGELFF.